The 26 T cell receptor beta chains given below trace back to one sample, sequenced in a study of cytomegalovirus exposure and HLA in healthy donors. The table came from immunoSEQ multiplex PCR; TCRdb's copy has only in-frame clones and leaves some out. The sample records more than 95,000 clones, around 86% being singletons. Sequences were obtained from PBMCs. The source of these receptors is a woman between 18 and 29 years old in good health and CMV-seropositive.

This chain uses TRBV2 with TRBJ2-3; possible D gene TRBD2, 5 bases. The CDR3 is 13 residues long. The V gene lost 4 bases and the J gene lost 1 base, with 6 bases spanning the gap. Germline V lookup: CDR1 SNHLY, CDR2 FYNNEI. The CDR3 sequence: CASSGTGTDTQYF. The CDR3 DNA follows: TGTGCCAGCAGTGGGACTGGCACAGATACGCAGTATTTT.

This clone was observed a few times. The chain links TRBV28 to TRBJ2-7; 7 bases are a match to TRBD1. The CDR3 spans 13 residues. Germline V gene sequence: CDR1 MDHEN, CDR2 SYDVKM. Losses at the gene ends were 5 bases for V and 3 bases for J; bases not matched to a gene: 4. The CDR3: CASSPGTVYEQYF. DNA for the CDR3: TGTGCCAGCAGTCCCGGGACAGTCTACGAGCAGTACTTC.

The chain couples TRBV5-4 to TRBJ1-4; no firm D call. From germline, CDR1 is SGHNT and CDR2 YYREEE (reference sequence). V lost 6 bases and J 7 bases, leaving 13 bases between the germline ends. This CDR3 spans 13 amino acids. This CDR3 reads CASKEWGVEKLFF. In DNA, the CDR3 is TGTGCCAGCAAGGAGTGGGGAGTTGAAAAACTGTTTTTT.

V and J are TRBV5-1 and TRBJ2-1, with 14 positions matching TRBD2. Germline V gene data show CDR1 as SGHRS and CDR2 as YFSETQ. J was trimmed by 1 base and V by 4 bases; bases with no gene match: 4. This CDR3 contains 17 residues. The CDR3 is CASSPWTSGRSYNEQFF. In nucleotides, the CDR3 is TGCGCCAGCAGCCCCTGGACTAGCGGGAGGTCCTACAATGAGCAGTTCTTC.

The chain recombines TRBV6-1 with TRBJ2-2; TRBD1 aligns across 8 bases. V dropped 6 bases and J dropped 7; count of bases not matched to a gene: 7. The CDR3 has 14 amino acids. The germline CDR1 and CDR2 sequences are MNHNS and SASEGT. The chain's CDR3 is CASSRGQGGGELFF. The CDR3 DNA follows: TGTGCCAGCAGCCGAGGACAGGGTGGCGGGGAGCTGTTTTTT.

This clone appeared once. The chain has TRBV28 and TRBJ2-7; 7 bases are shared with TRBD1. Germline CDR1 MDHEN, CDR2 SYDVKM. The CDR3 consists of 13 residues. Losses at the gene ends were 10 bases for V and 3 bases for J; bases not matched to a gene: 9. This CDR3 is CATSGQLNYEQYF. Here the CDR3 DNA reads TGTGCCACCTCGGGACAGTTAAACTACGAGCAGTACTTC.

The rearrangement links TRBV4-1 to TRBJ2-1, with 8 positions matching TRBD2. The CDR3 spans 14 residues. Looked up from germline, CDR1 is MGHRA and CDR2 is YSYEKL. J was trimmed by 6 bases and V by 3 bases; bases with no gene match: 4. CDR3 coding DNA: TGCGCCAGCAGCCAGAGAAGCGGGAGCAATGAGCAGTTCTTC. This encodes CASSQRSGSNEQFF.

The chain links TRBV19 to TRBJ2-2; possible D gene TRBD2, 6 bases. Germline V gene sequence: CDR1 LNHDA, CDR2 SQIVND (reference sequence). The CDR3 is 16 residues long. Trimming shortened V by 3 bases and J by 2 bases, and 13 bases separated the two germline ends. CDR3 sequence (DNA): TGTGCCAGTAGTATGATCCGGGGGAAAAACACCGGGGAGCTGTTTTTT. Translation: CASSMIRGKNTGELFF.

This clone was counted once. The chain has TRBV5-4 and TRBJ1-4; 9 bases are a match to TRBD1. The trim removed 2 bases at V and 8 bases at J, leaving 7 bases unmatched. CDR1 and CDR2 from the germline V gene are SGHNT and YYREEE (reference sequence). There are 15 residues in the CDR3. CDR3 nucleotides: TGTGCCAGCAGCTTAACAGGGGGCGGGCGGGAAAAACTGTTTTTT. Its protein is CASSLTGGGREKLFF.

This clone has just a few counts. This chain uses TRBV6-5 with TRBJ2-7; the match to TRBD1 covers 7 bases. J gave up 4 bases and V 0 bases, and 3 bases lay outside the gene matches. CDR1 and CDR2 (germline): MNHEY, SVGAGI. CDR3 size: 14 residues. The DNA of the CDR3 is TGTGCCAGCAGTTACTCGGGACAGAGTTACGAGCAGTACTTC. Protein: CASSYSGQSYEQYF.

The chain combines TRBV7-2 with TRBJ2-7; D may be TRBD1 (6 bases). From germline, CDR1 is SGHTA and CDR2 FQGNSA. The ends were cut back, 1 base at V and 2 bases at J, with 9 bases in the middle. The CDR3 contains 14 residues. The CDR3: CASSLGRGAYEQYF. Here the CDR3 DNA reads TGTGCCAGCAGCTTAGGCAGGGGCGCCTACGAGCAGTACTTC.

In this sample, this clone turned up a few times. This rearrangement joins TRBV2 to TRBJ2-1, with 12 bases matching TRBD2. This CDR3 is 14 amino acids long. The J segment lost 5 bases and the V segment lost 8 bases, leaving 4 bases of the junction unmatched. Germline loops: CDR1 SNHLY, CDR2 FYNNEI. The CDR3 DNA follows: TGTGCCAGCTCCCTAGCGGGGGGGGACAATGAGCAGTTCTTC. The encoded protein is CASSLAGGDNEQFF.

V is TRBV5-4 and J is TRBJ2-2; D possibly corresponds to TRBD1 (6 bases). Deletions cut 0 bases from V and 3 bases from J, with 9 bases between. This CDR3 spans 15 amino acids. Per the germline V gene, CDR1 is SGHNT and CDR2 is YYREEE (reference sequence). CDR3 protein: CASSLARGDTGELFF. In nucleotides, the CDR3 is TGTGCCAGCAGCTTGGCCAGGGGTGACACCGGGGAGCTGTTTTTT.

This clone was recorded many times. This chain connects TRBV7-6 to TRBJ1-4, with 7 bases that match TRBD1. This CDR3 is built from 16 residues. CDR1 is SGHVS and CDR2 is FNYEAQ in the germline V gene. Trimming removed 2 bases from V and 7 bases from J; junction bases left unmatched: 10. The CDR3 DNA reads as TGTGCCAGCAGCTTAAAACCCCCGGGACAGCCTGAAAAACTGTTTTTT. Protein sequence: CASSLKPPGQPEKLFF.

This clone was picked up one time. This chain uses TRBV5-1 with TRBJ2-1, with 7 bases matching TRBD2. From germline, CDR1 is SGHRS and CDR2 YFSETQ. V lost 0 bases and J lost 9; bases outside the gene matches: 6. CDR3 length: 14 amino acids. The CDR3 nucleotides are TGCGCCAGCAGCTTGGCGCGGGGGATCGGTGAGCAGTTCTTC. Amino acid sequence: CASSLARGIGEQFF. The full variable domain, its missing parts supplied by reference TRBV5-1 and TRBJ2-1, is KAGVTQTPRYLIKTRGQQVTLSCSPISGHRSVSWYQQTPGQGLQFLFEYFSETQRNKGNFPGRFSGRQFSNSRSEMNVSTLELGDSALYLCASSLARGIGEQFFGPGTRLTVL.

This clone has only a few counts. The genes are TRBV18 and TRBJ1-3; no clear D gene. The CDR3 has 14 residues. Trimming took off 3 bases at V and 2 bases at J, with 8 bases between the two ends. Germline assignment: CDR1 KGHSH and CDR2 LQKENI. The CDR3 sequence: CASSPQATGNTIYF. The CDR3 DNA reads TGTGCCAGCTCACCTCAAGCCACTGGAAACACCATATATTTT.

V gene TRBV29-1 combines with J gene TRBJ1-6; TRBD1 aligns across 10 bases. Germline-derived CDR1 and CDR2 are SQVTM and ANQGSEA. The CDR3 extends over 14 amino acids. V was pared by 6 bases and J by 5 bases, with 4 bases of the junction left unmatched. The CDR3 here is CSVRQGADNSPLHF. The CDR3 DNA sequence: TGCAGCGTCAGACAGGGGGCGGATAATTCACCCCTCCACTTT.

Only a few counts were recorded for this clone. J is TRBJ2-7 and V is TRBV28; 9 bases line up with TRBD1. The CDR3 loop spans 17 amino acids. The J segment lost 6 bases and the V segment lost 7 bases, leaving 19 bases of the junction unmatched. Per the germline V gene, CDR1 is MDHEN and CDR2 is SYDVKM. CDR3 loop: CASTPIGGGQGYREQYF. Written as DNA, the CDR3 is TGTGCCAGCACCCCCATCGGTGGAGGACAGGGGTACCGCGAGCAGTACTTC. Using reference TRBV28 and TRBJ2-7 for the parts outside the CDR3, the full variable domain is DVKVTQSSRYLVKRTGEKVFLECVQDMDHENMFWYRQDPGLGLRLIYFSYDVKMKEKGDIPEGYSVSREKKERFSLILESASTNQTSMYLCASTPIGGGQGYREQYFGPGTRLTVT.

The V and J genes are TRBV28 and TRBJ1-5, with a possible D match to TRBD1 (6 bases). Trimming left V 6 bases short and J 1 base short, with 10 bases between. The germline V gene has CDR1 MDHEN and CDR2 SYDVKM. This CDR3 has 14 amino acids. The CDR3 DNA reads TGTGCCAGCAGGGGAACAGGGAGCAATCAGCCCCAGCATTTT. The encoded protein is CASRGTGSNQPQHF.

V gene TRBV4-1 combines with J gene TRBJ1-2; TRBD1 matches 7 bases. V shed 1 base and J 8 bases; nucleotides not matched to a gene: 7. The CDR3 contains 14 residues. CDR1 and CDR2 (germline): MGHRA, YSYEKL. This chain's CDR3 is CASSQAATGRGYTF. As DNA, the CDR3 is TGCGCCAGCAGCCAAGCCGCGACAGGGCGGGGCTACACCTTC.

The chain carries TRBV28 and TRBJ1-5; TRBD1 matches at 7 bases. V lost 7 bases and J lost 1; bases outside the gene matches: 10. CDR1 and CDR2 (germline): MDHEN, SYDVKM. This CDR3 region has 16 residues. CDR3 loop: CASTLGAGGSNQPQHF. In DNA form, the CDR3 reads TGTGCCAGCACTCTAGGGGCAGGGGGGAGCAATCAGCCCCAGCATTTT.

This clone was counted only a few times. The CDR3 reads CATSRKSDNSEKLFF. CDR3 DNA: TGTGCCACCAGCAGGAAATCGGACAACTCTGAAAAACTGTTTTTT. V and J are TRBV15 and TRBJ1-4, with a weak D call TRBD1 (5 bases). CDR1 is LNHNV, CDR2 YYDKDF, per germline (reference sequence). The CDR3 totals 15 residues. Trimming took off 3 bases at V and 7 bases at J, with 15 bases between the two ends.

This clone appeared a single time. CDR3 DNA: TGCGCCAGCAGCTTGACCCTTACGACTAGCCGCCCTTCTGGGGCCAACGTCCTGACTTTC. Translation gives CASSLTLTTSRPSGANVLTF. The genes are TRBV5-1 and TRBJ2-6; 7 bases match TRBD2. Germline CDR1 reads SGHRS; CDR2 reads YFSETQ. This CDR3 has 20 residues. Trimming took 1 base from V and 1 from J; bases not matched to a gene: 14.

This chain joins TRBV11-2 and TRBJ1-2, with TRBD1 as a possible D gene (5 bases). From germline, CDR1 is SGHAT and CDR2 FQNNGV. The V end lost 1 base, the J end lost 4 bases, and 19 bases lay between the germline ends. The CDR3 totals 17 residues. CDR3 loop: CASSLGPDTPMGYGYTF. Written as DNA, the CDR3 is TGTGCCAGCAGCTTAGGTCCGGACACCCCTATGGGCTATGGCTACACCTTC.

V and J are TRBV29-1 and TRBJ1-2; possibly TRBD1 for D (5 bases). V was trimmed by 4 bases and J by 2 bases, leaving 17 bases between them. Germline V gene sequence: CDR1 SQVTM, CDR2 ANQGSEA. The CDR3 covers 15 residues. The CDR3, as DNA: TGCAGCGTTGTGGGGGAGGACGGGAACAACTATGGCTACACCTTC. The encoded protein is CSVVGEDGNNYGYTF.

The gene calls are TRBV2 and TRBJ2-3; TRBD1 agrees at 9 bases. The CDR3 has 15 residues. CDR1 is SNHLY and CDR2 is FYNNEI in the germline V gene. Trimming took 5 bases from V and 5 from J; bases not matched to a gene: 8. The CDR3 loop is CASSRPGQGVDTQYF. The CDR3 coding sequence is TGTGCCAGCAGTCGTCCGGGACAGGGAGTAGATACGCAGTATTTT.